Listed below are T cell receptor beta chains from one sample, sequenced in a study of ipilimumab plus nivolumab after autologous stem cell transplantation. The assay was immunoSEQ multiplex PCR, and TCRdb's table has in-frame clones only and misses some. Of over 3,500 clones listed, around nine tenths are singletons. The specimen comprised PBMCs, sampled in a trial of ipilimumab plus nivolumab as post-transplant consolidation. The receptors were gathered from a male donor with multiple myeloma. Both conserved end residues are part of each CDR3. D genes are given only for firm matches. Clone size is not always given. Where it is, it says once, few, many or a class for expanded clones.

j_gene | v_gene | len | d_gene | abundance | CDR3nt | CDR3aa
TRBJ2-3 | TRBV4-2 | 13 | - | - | TGTGCCAGCAGCTCGGGGGCCTGGGGTACGCAGTATTTT | CASSSGAWGTQYF
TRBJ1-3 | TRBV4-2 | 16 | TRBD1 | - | TGTGCCAGCAGCCGCGAGGGGGCCATCTCTGGAAACACCATATATTTT | CASSREGAISGNTIYF
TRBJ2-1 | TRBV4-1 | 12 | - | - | TGCGCCAGCAGCCAAGAAGGGGGTGAGCAGTTCTTC | CASSQEGGEQFF
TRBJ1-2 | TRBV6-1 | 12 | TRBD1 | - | TGTGCCACCAGGGGGGACAGCTATGGCTACACCTTC | CATRGDSYGYTF
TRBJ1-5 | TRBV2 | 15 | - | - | TGTGCCAGCAGTCGCTCGGAGAATAGCAATCAGCCCCAGCATTTT | CASSRSENSNQPQHF
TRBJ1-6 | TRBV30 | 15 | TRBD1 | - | TGTGCCTGGAGTGTACGGGACAGGGGTAATTCACCCCTCCACTTT | CAWSVRDRGNSPLHF
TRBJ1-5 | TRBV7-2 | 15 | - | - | TGTGCCAGCAGCTTAGGTAGGGGGAAAAATCAGCCCCAGCATTTT | CASSLGRGKNQPQHF
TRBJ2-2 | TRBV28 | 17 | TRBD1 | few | TGTGCCAGCAAAGAAGTAGGGCAGGGGGTTAACACCGGGGAGCTGTTTTTT | CASKEVGQGVNTGELFF
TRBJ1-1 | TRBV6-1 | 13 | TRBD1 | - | TGTGCCAGCGGACAGACAGGGATGGTCGAAGCTTTCTTT | CASGQTGMVEAFF
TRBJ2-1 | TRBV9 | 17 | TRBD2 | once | TGTGCCAGCAGCGTAGTCCCGGGAAGCGGGAGAGGGAATGAGCAGTTCTTC | CASSVVPGSGRGNEQFF
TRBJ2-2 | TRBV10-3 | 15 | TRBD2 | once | TGTGCCATCAGTGAGTTGGGACTAAACACCGGGGAGCTGTTTTTT | CAISELGLNTGELFF
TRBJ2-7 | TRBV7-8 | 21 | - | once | TGTGCCAGCAGCTTGGGACAGCCCCTAGAGCTGGCGGGCGGGAGTCGGTACGAGCAGTACTTC | CASSLGQPLELAGGSRYEQYF
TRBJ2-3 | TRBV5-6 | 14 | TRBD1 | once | TGTGCCAGCAGCCCCGGGACAGGGAGTCGTACGCAGTATTTT | CASSPGTGSRTQYF
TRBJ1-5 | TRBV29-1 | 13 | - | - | TGCAGCGTAAACCAGGGCCTGGGTCAGCCCCAGCATTTT | CSVNQGLGQPQHF
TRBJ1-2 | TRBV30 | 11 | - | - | TGTGCCTGGAGTGAGATAGACTCCTACACCTTC | CAWSEIDSYTF
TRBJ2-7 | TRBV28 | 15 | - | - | TGTGCCAGCAGTTTAGAGGGGAGGTCCATCTACGAGCAGTACTTC | CASSLEGRSIYEQYF
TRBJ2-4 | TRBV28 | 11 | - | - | TGTGCCATCCGACGGGGAAACATTCAGTACTTC | CAIRRGNIQYF
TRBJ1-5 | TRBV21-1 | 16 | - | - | TGTGCCAGCAGCAAAGCGGGGCGACAGGTTAATCAGCCCCAGCATTTT | CASSKAGRQVNQPQHF
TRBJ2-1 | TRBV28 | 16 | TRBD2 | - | TGTGCCAGCAGATCCTTCGGCGGGAGTCGGTACAATGAGCAGTTCTTC | CASRSFGGSRYNEQFF
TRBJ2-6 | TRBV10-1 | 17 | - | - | TGCGCCAGCAGTAGGGTTCCCGCACAAAGTCGGGCCAACGTCCTGACTTTC | CASSRVPAQSRANVLTF
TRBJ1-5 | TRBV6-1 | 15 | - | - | TGTGTCAGCAGTGAAGCTATAGAGGGCAATCAGCCCCAGCATTTT | CVSSEAIEGNQPQHF
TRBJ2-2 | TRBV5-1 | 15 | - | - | TGCGCCAGCAGCTTGAGCACCCCGAACACCGGGGAGCTGTTTTTT | CASSLSTPNTGELFF
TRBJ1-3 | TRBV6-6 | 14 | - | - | TGTGCCAGCAGGGGTTGGAGCGAAGGAAACACCATATATTTT | CASRGWSEGNTIYF
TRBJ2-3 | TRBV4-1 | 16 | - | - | TGCGCCAGCAGCCAACCCCCAGGCTGGAGCACAGATACGCAGTATTTT | CASSQPPGWSTDTQYF
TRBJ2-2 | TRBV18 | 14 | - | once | TGTGCCAGCTCTGACACCGCGAACACCGGGGAGCTGTTTTTT | CASSDTANTGELFF
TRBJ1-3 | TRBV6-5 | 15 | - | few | TGTGCCAGCAAAAACGACAGGCCGTCTGGAAACACCATATATTTT | CASKNDRPSGNTIYF
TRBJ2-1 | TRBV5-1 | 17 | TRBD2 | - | TGCGCCAGCAGCTTGGGGACTAGCGGGAGCAGATACAATGAGCAGTTCTTC | CASSLGTSGSRYNEQFF
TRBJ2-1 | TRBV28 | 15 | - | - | TGTGCCAGCAGTTTGTGGCGGAGCTCCTACAATGAGCAGTTCTTC | CASSLWRSSYNEQFF
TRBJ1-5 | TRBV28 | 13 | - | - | TGTGCCAGCAGTTTATGGGAGAATCAGCCCCAGCATTTT | CASSLWENQPQHF
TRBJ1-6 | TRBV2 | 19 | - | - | TGTGCCAGCAGGGGGTTGGGACTCCCACGGAGCTCCTATAATTCACCCCTCCACTTT | CASRGLGLPRSSYNSPLHF
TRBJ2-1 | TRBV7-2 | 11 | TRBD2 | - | TGTGCCAGCAGCTATCAGACGGGGGGGTTCTTC | CASSYQTGGFF
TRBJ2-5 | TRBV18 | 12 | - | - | TGTGCCAGCTCACCCCTCGGGGAGACCCAGTACTTC | CASSPLGETQYF
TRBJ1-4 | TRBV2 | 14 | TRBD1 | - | TGTGCCAGCAGTCAGGGACAGGTTAATGAAAAACTGTTTTTT | CASSQGQVNEKLFF